The entry below describes one TCR beta chain. How the authors handled the data: It was from reference gene primer amplification that nucleated cell counts were estimated. Sequencing was performed with immunoSEQ multiplex PCR; in TCRdb, only in-frame clones are kept and a portion is missing. V, J and clone size reflect that table, while D and trimming were determined from the DNA. Among 210,000 or so clones listed, 84% were seen once. Germline values: CDR1 DFQATT, CDR2 SNEGSKA (reference sequence). Unmatched junction bases numbered 14, after V lost 3 bases and J lost 2 bases. The CDR3 totals 18 residues. The sample is drawn from a study of blood T cell repertoires in COVID-19. Across the whole study: The United States, Italy and Spain supplied acute and convalescent COVID-19 samples.

J is TRBJ2-7 and V is TRBV20-1, with 12 bases identical to TRBD2. The sample taken for sequencing was peripheral blood. This TCR derives from a woman in her 70s with active or convalescent COVID-19. The CDR3 DNA is TGCAGTGCTAGTCGACTAGCGGGAGACCTCGCGACCCCCTACGAGCAGTACTTC. Amino acids: CSASRLAGDLATPYEQYF.